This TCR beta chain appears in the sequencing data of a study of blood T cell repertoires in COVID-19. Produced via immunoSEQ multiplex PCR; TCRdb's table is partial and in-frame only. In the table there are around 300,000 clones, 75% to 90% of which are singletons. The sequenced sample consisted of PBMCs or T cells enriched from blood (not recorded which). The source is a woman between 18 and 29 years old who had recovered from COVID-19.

In DNA, the CDR3 is TGTGCCAGTAGACCTATAACCGGGGAGCTGTTTTTT. Amino acid sequence: CASRPITGELFF. The chain recombines TRBV19 with TRBJ2-2; D is unresolved. The CDR3 sequence is 12 residues long. Germline assignment: CDR1 LNHDA and CDR2 SQIVND (reference sequence). V was trimmed by 6 bases and J by 5 bases, leaving 7 bases between them.